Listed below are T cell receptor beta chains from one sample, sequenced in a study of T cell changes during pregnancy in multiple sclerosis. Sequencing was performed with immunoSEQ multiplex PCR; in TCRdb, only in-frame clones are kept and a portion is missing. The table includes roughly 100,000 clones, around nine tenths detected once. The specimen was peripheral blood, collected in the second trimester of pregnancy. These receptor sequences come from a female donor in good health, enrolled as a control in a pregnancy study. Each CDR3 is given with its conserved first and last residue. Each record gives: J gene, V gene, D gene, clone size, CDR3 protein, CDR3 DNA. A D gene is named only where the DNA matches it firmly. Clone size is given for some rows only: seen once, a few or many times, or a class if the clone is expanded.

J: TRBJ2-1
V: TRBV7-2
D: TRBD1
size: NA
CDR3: CASSLDRGSYNEQFF
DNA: TGTGCCAGCAGCCTCGACAGGGGCTCCTACAATGAGCAGTTCTTC

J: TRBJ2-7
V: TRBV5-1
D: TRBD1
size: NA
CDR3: CASSLQGIEYYEQYF
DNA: TGCGCCAGCAGCTTACAGGGGATAGAATACTACGAGCAGTACTTC

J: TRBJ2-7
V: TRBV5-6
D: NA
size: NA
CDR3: CASSFPPGGIYEQYF
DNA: TGTGCCAGCAGCTTCCCTCCCGGGGGTATCTACGAGCAGTACTTC

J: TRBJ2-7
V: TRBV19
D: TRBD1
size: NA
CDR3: CASGDSFYEQYF
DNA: TGTGCCAGCGGGGACAGCTTCTACGAGCAGTACTTC

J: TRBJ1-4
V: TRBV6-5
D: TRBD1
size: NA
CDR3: CASRPTDRGNEKLFF
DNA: TGTGCCAGCAGACCGACGGACAGGGGTAATGAAAAACTGTTTTTT

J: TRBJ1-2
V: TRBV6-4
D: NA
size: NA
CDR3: CASSDSEGRDGYTF
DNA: TGTGCCAGCAGTGACTCGGAGGGGAGGGATGGCTACACCTTC

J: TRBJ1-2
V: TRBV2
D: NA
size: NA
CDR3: CAKRPRANYGYTF
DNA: TGTGCCAAGCGCCCCAGGGCTAACTATGGCTACACCTTC

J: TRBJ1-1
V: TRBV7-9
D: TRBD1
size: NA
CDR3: CASSLAIGQGVNSNTEAFF
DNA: TGTGCCAGCAGCTTAGCTATCGGACAGGGAGTAAATAGTAACACTGAAGCTTTCTTT

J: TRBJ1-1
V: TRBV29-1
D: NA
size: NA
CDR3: CSGGRRNTEAFF
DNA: TGCAGCGGGGGGAGGCGGAACACTGAAGCTTTCTTT

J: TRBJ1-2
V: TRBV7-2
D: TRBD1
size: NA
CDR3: CASSLADRTGNTF
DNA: TGTGCCAGCAGCTTAGCGGATAGGACAGGGAACACCTTC

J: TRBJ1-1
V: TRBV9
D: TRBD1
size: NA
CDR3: CASSLGQGGTEAFF
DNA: TGTGCCAGCAGCCTAGGACAGGGGGGAACTGAAGCTTTCTTT

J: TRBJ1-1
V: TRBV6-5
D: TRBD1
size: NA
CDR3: CASSYGIDRGAEAFF
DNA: TGTGCCAGCAGTTACGGAATTGACAGGGGGGCTGAAGCTTTCTTT

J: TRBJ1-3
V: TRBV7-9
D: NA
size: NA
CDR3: CASSVANSGNTIYF
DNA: TGTGCCAGCAGCGTCGCTAACTCTGGAAACACCATATATTTT

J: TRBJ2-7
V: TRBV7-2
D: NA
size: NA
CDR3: CASSRGRRSRGGEQYF
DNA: TGTGCCAGCAGCCGTGGGCGGCGGTCGAGAGGGGGCGAGCAGTACTTC

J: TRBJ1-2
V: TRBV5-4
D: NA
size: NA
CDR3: CASSPRQAYGYTF
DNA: TGTGCCAGCAGCCCCCGACAGGCATATGGCTACACCTTC

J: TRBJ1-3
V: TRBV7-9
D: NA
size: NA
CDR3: CASSLSTVLTLNTIYF
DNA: TGTGCCAGCAGCTTATCGACAGTACTAACTTTAAACACCATATATTTT

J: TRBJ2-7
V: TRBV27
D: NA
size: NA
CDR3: CASSLSPLRVSQYF
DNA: TGTGCCAGCAGTTTATCCCCTCTGAGAGTGTCGCAGTACTTC

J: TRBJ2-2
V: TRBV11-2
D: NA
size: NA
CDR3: CASSLFDRTTGELFF
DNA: TGTGCCAGCAGCTTATTCGACAGAACCACCGGGGAGCTGTTTTTT

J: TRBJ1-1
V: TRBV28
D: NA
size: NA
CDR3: CASSLGGANTEAFF
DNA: TGTGCCAGCAGTTTAGGGGGCGCAAACACTGAAGCTTTCTTT

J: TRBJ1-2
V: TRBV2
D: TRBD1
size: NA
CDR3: CASRDRRGQVYGYTF
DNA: TGTGCCAGCAGGGACCGCAGGGGGCAGGTCTATGGCTACACCTTC

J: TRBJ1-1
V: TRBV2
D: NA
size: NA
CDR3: CASREVPAEAFF
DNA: TGTGCCAGCAGAGAGGTACCGGCTGAAGCTTTCTTT

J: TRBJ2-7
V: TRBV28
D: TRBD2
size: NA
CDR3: CASSPRLAGILEQYF
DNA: TGTGCCAGCAGCCCGAGACTAGCGGGTATACTCGAGCAGTACTTC

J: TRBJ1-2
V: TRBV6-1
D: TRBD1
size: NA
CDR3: CASRPEGTGYGYTF
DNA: TGTGCCAGCAGGCCAGAAGGGACAGGGTATGGCTACACCTTC

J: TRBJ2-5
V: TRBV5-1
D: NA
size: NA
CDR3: CASSLVKETQYF
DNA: TGCGCCAGCAGCTTGGTAAAAGAGACCCAGTACTTC

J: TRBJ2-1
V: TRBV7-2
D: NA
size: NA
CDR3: CASSLGGARNEQFF
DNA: TGTGCCAGCAGCTTAGGGGGCGCCAGGAATGAGCAGTTCTTC

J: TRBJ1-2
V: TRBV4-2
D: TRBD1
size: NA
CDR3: CASSHAGQGYGYTF
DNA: TGTGCCAGCAGCCATGCTGGACAGGGTTATGGCTACACCTTC

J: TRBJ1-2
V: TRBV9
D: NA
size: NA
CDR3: CASSVGQLDGYTF
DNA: TGTGCCAGCAGCGTAGGGCAGCTAGATGGCTACACCTTC

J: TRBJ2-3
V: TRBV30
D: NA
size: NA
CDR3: CAWQLNRVSTDTQYF
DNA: TGTGCCTGGCAACTAAACAGGGTTAGCACAGATACGCAGTATTTT

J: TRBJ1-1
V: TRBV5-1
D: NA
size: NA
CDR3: CASSFDTNSNTEAFF
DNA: TGCGCCAGCAGCTTCGACACAAATTCGAACACTGAAGCTTTCTTT

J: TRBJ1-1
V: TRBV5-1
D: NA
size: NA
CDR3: CASSATGPGAAFF
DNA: TGCGCCAGCAGCGCCACAGGGCCAGGGGCAGCTTTCTTT

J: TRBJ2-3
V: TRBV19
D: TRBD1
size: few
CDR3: CASWSGQGTDTQYF
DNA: TGTGCCAGTTGGTCGGGACAGGGCACAGATACGCAGTATTTT